The sequence of this T cell receptor (beta chain) was determined in a study of T cells in tuberculosis. Study-wide points: Active tuberculosis patients had shorter CDR3-alpha; the beta difference was nonsignificant.

About this clone: Its matching antigen is unknown.

TCRdb keeps only in-frame clones here, not all; method: immunoSEQ multiplex PCR. Here the sample spans about 20,000 clones, roughly nine tenths being singletons. Germline CDR1 is SGHKS and CDR2 is YYEKEE (reference sequence). This CDR3 is 14 amino acids long. V was pared by 0 bases and J by 3 bases, with 9 bases between. Adolescents were screened for latent TB by skin test and IGRA. Unsorted cryopreserved PBMC were sequenced, averaging about 92,000 T cells per clinical donor. This TCR came from a donor aged 10-30 years with latent tuberculosis or without tuberculosis infection. The specimen sequenced was PBMCs. The V call is TRBV5-5, the J call TRBJ2-5; a possible D gene is TRBD1 (6 bases). CDR3 DNA sequence: TGTGCCAGCAGCTTGGGGGCAGGGGAAGAGACCCAGTACTTC. Its protein is CASSLGAGEETQYF.